Below are 4 T cell receptor beta chains sequenced from a single sample in a study of T cells in Graves' hyperthyroidism and ophthalmopathy. Amplification of TCR beta CDR3 regions was performed using RNA transcripts as template. The HTBI primer set drove a first-round RT-PCR of the TCR CDR3. TCRdb re-analysed the multiplex PCR reads in MiXCR, keeping a single row per CDR3 protein. The repertoire holds 350,000 to 400,000 distinct CDR3 sequences, with over 11% as singletons. The sample was blood. The receptors stem from a woman aged 60-75 years with Graves' hyperthyroidism.

This clonotype was seen many times. This chain joins TRBV18 and TRBJ1-2; no definite D call. CDR3 length: 14 residues. Germline V gives CDR1 KGHSH, CDR2 LQKENI. V lost 0 bases to trimming and J lost 6 bases, with 11 bases between them. The CDR3 DNA follows: TGTGCCAGCTCACCACCGAGTGAACAACATGGCTACACCTTC. This gives the protein CASSPPSEQHGYTF.

This clonotype occurred many times. The chain combines TRBV30 with TRBJ1-4; D is unresolved. The CDR3 contains 13 residues. Germline lookup yields CDR1 GTSNPN and CDR2 SVGIG (reference sequence). V was trimmed by 2 bases and J by 7 bases, leaving 11 bases between them. The CDR3 nucleotides read TGTGCCTGGAGTTGGGGAAAGGGTGAAAAACTGTTTTTT. Translating it yields CAWSWGKGEKLFF.

V is TRBV18 and J is TRBJ2-7; D tentatively fits TRBD1 or TRBD2 (6 bases each). Trimming pared 3 bases from V and 4 bases from J, leaving 16 bases between. Germline V gene sequence: CDR1 KGHSH, CDR2 LQKENI. The CDR3 is 15 residues long. CDR3 nucleotides: TGTGCCAGCTCACCTCCGGGGGCGTCTTCTTACGAGCAGTACTTC. As protein: CASSPPGASSYEQYF. Looking up the rest from reference TRBV18 and TRBJ2-7 gives the full variable domain: NAGVMQNPRHLVRRRGQEARLRCSPMKGHSHVYWYRQLPEEGLKFMVYLQKENIIDESGMPKERFSAEFPKEGPSILRIQQVVRGDSAAYFCASSPPGASSYEQYFGPGTRLTVT.

The chain carries TRBV25-1 and TRBJ1-2; TRBD1 aligns across 8 bases. This CDR3 has 16 amino acids. Losses at the gene ends were 1 base for V and 4 bases for J; bases not matched to a gene: 8. Germline V gives CDR1 MGHDK, CDR2 SYGVNS. The CDR3 here is CASSESGTGHVYGYTF. The CDR3 DNA sequence: TGTGCCAGCAGTGAATCCGGGACAGGCCACGTCTATGGCTACACCTTC.